This T cell receptor (beta chain) was recovered during a study of vaccination effects on CD4 cells after COVID-19 (dated by TCRdb to between 2022 and 2023). Background for the entire study: To identify antigen-specific CD4+ T cell clonotypes by their expansion, the ViraFEST assay first stimulated PBMC with viral peptide pools and then applied TCR sequencing. Samples were taken from three convalescent patients early (day +14) and late (day +241, +227, +161 respectively) after vaccination. Post-vaccine samples across the study were collected a median of 72 days after the second dose, with a range of 14 to 241. Each well held around 1.9 million PBMC cultured in IMDM containing around 5% human AB serum, 8 to 10 IU/ml IL-2 and gentamicin, along with roughly 10 ug/ml peptides. SARS-CoV-2 spike-specific CD4+ TCR repertoires from before and after mRNA vaccination were compared in COVID-19 convalescent patients and in infection-naive vaccine recipients. Altogether, around 9 COVID-19 convalescent patients and 4 SARS-CoV-2-naive healthy vaccine recipients made up the full study. Cultures from other donors in the study were sequenced with the Oncomine TCR Beta short-read assay on an Illumina iSeq 100. The paper as a whole reports these results and caveats: Marked clonal contraction was observed in both infection-induced and vaccine-induced clones at late post-vaccination timepoints, consistent with waning T cell responses. Limitations of the study were the small number of convalescent patients and the absence of early post-infection timepoints. In convalescent patients, the post-vaccine spike-reactive repertoire consisted mainly of new vaccine-induced clones, largely distinct from infection-induced clones.

After less than 13 days of culture, CD4+ T cells were isolated with the EasySep CD4+ T cell isolation kit. Convalescent patients had PCR-confirmed SARS-CoV-2 infection between March and December 2020, before Alpha, Beta and Delta variants emerged in the United States. Each participant received two doses of an mRNA SARS-CoV-2 vaccine, either BNT162b2 or mRNA-1273. On days 3 and 7, half of the culture medium was replaced with fresh IL-2-containing medium. Unless otherwise noted, each peptide stimulation condition was cultured in triplicate wells. PBMC were separated from whole blood using Ficoll-Paque Plus gradient centrifugation and were then either cryopreserved at -140C or used fresh. The QIAamp micro DNA kit was used to extract genomic DNA from the cultured CD4+ T cells. The receptor library was made with the immunoSEQ multiplex PCR assay. TCR beta CDR3 sequencing was performed on DNA from the cultured, isolated CD4+ T cells. In the authors' own workflow: Non-productive TCR sequences were removed, reads were trimmed to the CDR3 region, and CDR3s of at least 7 amino acids were retained. Antigen-specific clonotypes were identified with the MANAFEST web app by comparing expansion in peptide wells against reference cultures. Positive clones required FDR<0.05 expansion versus reference and all other wells, odds ratio above 5, and frequency above 0.1% in two replicate wells. A clonotype was called cross-reactive if it was significantly expanded both in SARS-CoV-2 spike wells and in at least one common cold coronavirus spike condition. Levenshtein distance calculated with the stringdist R package was used to assess CDR3 similarity, and unrooted trees were constructed with ape in R 3.6.1. TCRdb took this table from immuneACCESS and kept in-frame rearrangements with V and J called. Such tables lack part of the clones; where checked against another copy, unresolved V genes explain under half of the gap, and the rest is unexplained. Clone size and the V and J calls come from that table; the DNA yielded D and trimming. This sample lists roughly 33,000 clones; around 72% were detected once. Jointly, the top ten make up 6.6% of the sample.

CDR1 and CDR2, looked up from the germline V gene (reference sequence), are LNHDA and SQIVND. The CDR3 contains 19 residues, cysteine and phenylalanine counted. Only the CDR3 portion is preserved as DNA: 57 bases, with reading frame beginning at the first base. Unmatched junction bases come to 14, with V trimmed by 3 bases and J by 1 base. This clone was detected only a few times. Its antigen has not been determined. No base quality values were provided; no much bigger clone lies one nucleotide off. The sequence is built from TRBV19 and TRBJ2-2, with 7 junctional bases fitting TRBD2. This TCR came from a human donor who had a prior SARS-CoV-2 infection. The sequencing used CD4+ T cells from PBMCs cultured without peptide, collected after COVID-19 vaccination. The CDR3 here reads CASSIIRDYFLGNTGELFF. The DNA is as follows: TGTGCCAGTAGTATTATACGGGACTACTTCCTCGGGAACACCGGGGAGCTGTTTTTT.